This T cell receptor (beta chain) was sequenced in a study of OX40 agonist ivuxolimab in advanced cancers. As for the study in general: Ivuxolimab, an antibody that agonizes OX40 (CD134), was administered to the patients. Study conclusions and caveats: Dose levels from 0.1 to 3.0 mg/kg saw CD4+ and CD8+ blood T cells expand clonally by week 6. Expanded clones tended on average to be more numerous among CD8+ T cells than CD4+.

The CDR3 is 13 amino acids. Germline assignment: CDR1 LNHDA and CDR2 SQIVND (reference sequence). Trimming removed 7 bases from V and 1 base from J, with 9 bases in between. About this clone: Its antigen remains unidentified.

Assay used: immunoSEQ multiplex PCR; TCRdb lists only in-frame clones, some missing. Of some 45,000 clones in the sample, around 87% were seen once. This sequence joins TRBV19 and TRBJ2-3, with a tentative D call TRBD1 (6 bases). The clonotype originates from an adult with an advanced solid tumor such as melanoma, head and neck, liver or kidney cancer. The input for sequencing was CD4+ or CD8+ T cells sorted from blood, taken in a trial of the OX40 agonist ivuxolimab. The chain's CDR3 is CASMPGGTDTQYF. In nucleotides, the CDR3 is TGTGCCAGTATGCCAGGGGGCACAGATACGCAGTATTTT.